This T cell receptor (beta chain) originates from a study of cytomegalovirus exposure and HLA in healthy donors. The V gene lost 0 bases and the J gene lost 6 bases, with 18 bases spanning the gap. The CDR3 extends over 16 amino acids. Germline-derived CDR1 and CDR2 are SGHRS and YFSETQ. Both 60 Vbeta primers and 13 Jbeta primers went into the PCR. Here immunoSEQ multiplex PCR was the method, and the copy in TCRdb shows in-frame clones only, minus some. Here the sample spans around 140,000 clones, about four fifths being singletons. As regards this clone: Its cognate antigen is unknown.

Findings of the study overall: Confirmation in vitro established that a few CMV-associated chains were specific for CMV antigens. Relative to equally common others, HLA-associated TCR beta chains showed greater clonal expansion in a later analysis.

The V and J genes are TRBV5-1 and TRBJ2-5; D possibly corresponds to TRBD2 (6 bases). The TCR comes from a man aged 40-49 years in good health and CMV-seronegative. What was sequenced was PBMCs. CDR3 protein: CASSLAVSLAAQTQYF. The CDR3 DNA follows: TGCGCCAGCAGCTTGGCCGTATCACTAGCTGCTCAGACCCAGTACTTC.